Reported below is one T cell receptor (beta chain). Its target is unknown. This CDR3 is also generated by other DNA sequences in the sample. V was pared by 2 bases and J by 2 bases, with 19 bases of the junction left unmatched. The length of the CDR3 is 22 residues. CDR1 and CDR2 from the germline V gene are ENHRY and SYGVKD. This sample is drawn from a study of siplizumab effects on memory and regulatory T cells. Study-wide results and caveats: Roughly 80-96% of proliferating clones (CD4+ or CD8+) could not be assigned a naive or memory phenotype.

Produced via immunoSEQ multiplex PCR; TCRdb's table is partial and in-frame only. The repertoire consists of more than 90,000 clones, with around 90% occurring once and the leading ten covering more than 10%. Sequenced sample: non-Treg CD4+ T cells sorted from blood. The rearrangement links TRBV10-3 to TRBJ2-1, with 12 bases identical to TRBD2. The receptor was derived from a human donor in good health. The CDR3 DNA sequence: TGTGCCATCAGTGAGACCTTGACAAGACTAGCGGGAGCCACGGGCACCTACAATGAGCAGTTCTTC. This sequence encodes CAISETLTRLAGATGTYNEQFF.